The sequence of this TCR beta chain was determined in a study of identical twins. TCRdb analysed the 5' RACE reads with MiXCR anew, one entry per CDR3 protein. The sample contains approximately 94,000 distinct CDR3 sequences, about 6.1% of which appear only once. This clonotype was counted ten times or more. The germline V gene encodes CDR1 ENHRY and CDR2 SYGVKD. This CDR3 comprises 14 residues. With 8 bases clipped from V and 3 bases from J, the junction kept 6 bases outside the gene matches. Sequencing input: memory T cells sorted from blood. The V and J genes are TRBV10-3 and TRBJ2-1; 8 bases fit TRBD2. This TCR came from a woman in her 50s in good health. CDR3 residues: CAIWSGRDYNEQFF. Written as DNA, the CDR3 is TGTGCCATCTGGAGCGGGAGAGACTACAATGAGCAGTTCTTC.